The 6 T cell receptor beta chains below all came from one sample that was sequenced in a study of T cell responses to AZD1222 COVID-19 vaccine. Profiled with immunoSEQ multiplex PCR; TCRdb holds only in-frame clones, not every one. The table has about 93,000 clones, around 89% seen once. The sequenced sample was peripheral blood, obtained 28 days after the second AZD1222 dose. The origin of the receptors is an adult who received the AZD1222 COVID-19 vaccine.

The V and J genes are TRBV13 and TRBJ2-3; 8 nucleotides line up with TRBD2. The J segment lost 3 bases and the V segment lost 4 bases, leaving 9 bases of the junction unmatched. Germline V gives CDR1 PRHDT, CDR2 FYEKMQ (reference sequence). CDR3 length: 16 residues. The CDR3 is CASSSNRGGRTDTQYF. CDR3 DNA: TGTGCCAGCAGCTCCAACCGGGGGGGGCGGACAGATACGCAGTATTTT.

This clone was picked up one time. The chain links TRBV11-2 to TRBJ1-3, with 8 bases matching TRBD1. The CDR3 has 14 amino acids. CDR1 and CDR2 (germline): SGHAT, FQNNGV. The trim removed 4 bases at V and 8 bases at J, leaving 7 bases unmatched. The CDR3 region has the DNA TGTGCCAGCAGCTCAACGGACAGGGTTCACACCATATATTTT. Amino acid sequence: CASSSTDRVHTIYF.

The J gene is TRBJ1-1, the V gene TRBV4-3; D may be TRBD1 (5 bases). The CDR3 extends over 14 amino acids. V was trimmed by 5 bases and J by 1 base, leaving 11 bases between them. CDR1 and CDR2 (germline): LGHNA, YSLEER. The DNA for the CDR3 is TGCGCCAGCAGCGTCAGGGTCAGGAACACTGAAGCTTTCTTT. This encodes CASSVRVRNTEAFF.

V is TRBV6-5 and J is TRBJ2-7; the match to TRBD1 covers 8 bases. V dropped 6 bases and J dropped 3; count of bases not matched to a gene: 7. CDR1 is MNHEY, CDR2 SVGAGI, per germline. The CDR3 has 14 amino acids. The CDR3 protein is CASRTGVSGYEQYF. CDR3 in DNA: TGTGCCAGCAGGACAGGGGTCTCGGGCTACGAGCAGTACTTC.

The chain joins TRBV5-4 to TRBJ2-7; TRBD1 agrees at 7 bases. The V and J ends lost 3 bases and 2 bases, in that order; junction bases with no gene match: 8. This CDR3 is built from 15 residues. Germline V gene sequence: CDR1 SGHNT, CDR2 YYREEE (reference sequence). CDR3: CASSYPGQLAYEQYF. CDR3 DNA sequence: TGTGCCAGCAGCTACCCGGGACAGCTTGCCTACGAGCAGTACTTC.

The sample holds one count of this clone. The V call is TRBV7-2, the J call TRBJ1-3; no reliable D call. The CDR3 runs 14 residues. Trimming cost V 5 bases and J 2 bases, with 10 bases left between them. The germline V gene encodes CDR1 SGHTA and CDR2 FQGNSA. The CDR3 spells CASSPTVPGNTIYF. The CDR3 DNA sequence: TGTGCCAGCAGCCCCACAGTACCTGGAAACACCATATATTTT.